Below, 26 T cell receptor beta chains from the same sample are listed, as sequenced in a study of CD8 T cells in Susac syndrome. RNA, at about 0.45 to 1 ug, was reverse transcribed with random hexamers. From the immunoSEQ multiplex PCR reads, TCRdb called clonotypes with MiXCR, one entry per CDR3 protein. This table has approximately 120,000 distinct CDR3 sequences, 85% to 95% appearing once. The sample was CD4+ T cells from PBMCs. The receptors derive from a human donor in good health.

The genes are TRBV9 and TRBJ1-2, with D maybe TRBD1 (5 bases). CDR3 length equals 14 residues. V was trimmed by 3 bases and J by 2 bases, leaving 11 bases between them. Germline V gives CDR1 SGDLS, CDR2 YYNGEE. The DNA of the CDR3 is TGTGCCAGCAGCGATGGGGGTAGCAACTATGGCTACACCTTC. It is translated as CASSDGGSNYGYTF.

The V call is TRBV10-3, the J call TRBJ2-3; 8 positions match TRBD2. This CDR3 has 17 residues. Germline CDR1 is ENHRY and CDR2 is SYGVKD. After removal of 4 bases from V and 0 bases from J, the junction contained 9 bases not matched to a gene. CDR3 loop: CAISGSLAGLSTDTQYF. The CDR3 region has the DNA TGTGCCATCAGTGGAAGTCTAGCGGGCCTTAGCACAGATACGCAGTATTTT.

The gene calls are TRBV12-3 or TRBV12-4 and TRBJ2-1; D possibly uses TRBD1 or TRBD2 (5 bases each). The V end was cut by 3 bases, the J end by 5 bases, with 11 bases between. CDR3 size: 14 residues. CDR3: CASSLNGANNEQFF. The CDR3 nucleotides read TGTGCCAGCAGTTTGAACGGGGCCAACAATGAGCAGTTCTTC.

The genes are TRBV9 and TRBJ2-1, with D possibly TRBD2 on 6 matching bases. Trimming cost V 4 bases and J 0 bases, with 11 bases left between them. CDR1 SGDLS and CDR2 YYNGEE come from the germline V gene. The CDR3 contains 15 residues. CDR3 protein: CASSPRDFSYNEQFF. Here the CDR3 DNA reads TGTGCCAGCAGCCCGCGGGACTTCTCCTACAATGAGCAGTTCTTC.

The V call is TRBV5-1, the J call TRBJ2-5; D is unresolved. The CDR3 length is 13 residues. Per the germline V gene, CDR1 is SGHRS and CDR2 is YFSETQ. Trimming removed 1 base at V and 4 bases at J, with 8 bases between. For the CDR3, the DNA is TGCGCCAGCAGCTTGCAGTCGGGAGAGACCCAGTACTTC. Its protein is CASSLQSGETQYF.

The rearrangement joins TRBV27 to TRBJ2-7; D unclear. The CDR3 runs to 14 residues. V shed 3 bases and J shed 2 bases, with 11 bases lying between them. Germline lookup yields CDR1 MNHEY and CDR2 SMNVEV (reference sequence). CDR3 protein: CASSLYRTTYEQYF. CDR3 DNA: TGTGCCAGCAGTTTGTATCGAACGACCTACGAGCAGTACTTC.

The genes are TRBV6-6 and TRBJ2-7, with TRBD1 identical over 10 bases. The CDR3 contains 16 residues. Germline lookup yields CDR1 MNHNY and CDR2 SVGAGI (reference sequence). J was trimmed by 3 bases and V by 6 bases; bases with no gene match: 11. CDR3 residues: CASRISDRGAVYEQYF. CDR3 bases: TGTGCCAGCAGAATCTCGGACAGGGGGGCAGTCTACGAGCAGTACTTC.

This sequence joins TRBV5-4 and TRBJ2-3; 9 bases fit TRBD2. This CDR3 spans 15 amino acids. V gave up 1 base and J gave up 7 bases; unmatched junction bases: 7. Germline values: CDR1 SGHNT, CDR2 YYREEE (reference sequence). As DNA, the CDR3 is TGTGCCAGCAGCTTGATTAGCGGGAGTTCGAATACGCAGTATTTT. Translation: CASSLISGSSNTQYF.

V and J are TRBV5-8 and TRBJ2-1, with a weak D call TRBD1 (5 bases). The CDR3 has 16 residues. With 6 bases removed from V and 1 base from J, the gap between germline ends came to 17 bases. Germline assignment: CDR1 SGHTS and CDR2 YDEGEE. The DNA of the CDR3 is TGTGCCAGCACCGCCTTGGGCAGGACATCCTACAATGAGCAGTTCTTC. It yields the protein CASTALGRTSYNEQFF.

V is TRBV30 and J is TRBJ1-1; D uncertain. V lost 2 bases to trimming and J lost 1 base, with 23 bases between them. This CDR3 region has 18 residues. Germline loops: CDR1 GTSNPN, CDR2 SVGIG (reference sequence). CDR3 region: CAWSIPPGDFRRNTEAFF. CDR3 nucleotides: TGTGCCTGGAGTATCCCTCCGGGAGACTTTCGTAGGAACACTGAAGCTTTCTTT.

V gene TRBV20-1 combines with J gene TRBJ2-1; 12 bases agree with TRBD2. CDR1 DFQATT and CDR2 SNEGSKA come from the germline V gene (reference sequence). J lost 6 bases, V lost 3 bases, and 9 bases had no gene match. This CDR3 is built from 16 residues. The CDR3 here is CSARGTTSGSPNEQFF. The CDR3, as DNA: TGCAGTGCTAGGGGAACGACTAGCGGGAGCCCCAATGAGCAGTTCTTC.

V and J are TRBV4-2 and TRBJ2-1, with 8 bases aligning to TRBD2. Losses at the gene ends were 8 bases for V and 8 bases for J; bases not matched to a gene: 11. There are 14 residues in the CDR3. In germline, CDR1 is LGHNA, CDR2 YNFKEQ. In nucleotides, the CDR3 is TGTGCCAGCGGAATCACGGGGGGGCATGATGAGCAGTTCTTC. This gives the protein CASGITGGHDEQFF.

The V gene is TRBV6-2 or TRBV6-3, the J gene TRBJ1-5; the D is unclear. CDR1 and CDR2 (germline): MNHEY, SVGEGT. V was clipped by 6 bases and J by 3 bases, with 15 bases between them. The CDR3 covers 15 residues. The CDR3 nucleotides read TGTGCCAGCAGAGCCAGGCTGGGGAACAATCAGCCCCAGCATTTT. It specifies CASRARLGNNQPQHF.

V is TRBV7-4 and J is TRBJ1-5, with D hard to call. The CDR3 is 15 residues long. Germline V lookup: CDR1 SGHVT, CDR2 SQSDAQ. Trimming cost V 5 bases and J 4 bases, with 15 bases left between them. CDR3 sequence: CASSRDREPNQPQHF. As DNA, the CDR3 is TGTGCCAGCAGCCGAGACCGGGAACCTAATCAGCCCCAGCATTTT.

The V and J genes are TRBV30 and TRBJ2-2; 11 nucleotides align to TRBD2. Per germline, CDR1 GTSNPN and CDR2 SVGIG (reference sequence). This CDR3 is 14 amino acids long. V lost 3 bases to trimming and J lost 6 bases; unmatched junction nucleotides: 3. In DNA form, the CDR3 reads TGTGCCTGGAGGAAACTAGCGGGAGCCGGGGAGCTGTTTTTT. This codes for CAWRKLAGAGELFF. The full variable domain, in which reference TRBV30 and TRBJ2-2 provide the parts outside the CDR3, is SQTIHQWPATLVQPVGSPLSLECTVEGTSNPNLYWYRQAAGRGLQLLFYSVGIGQISSEVPQNLSASRPQDRQFILSSKKLLLSDSGFYLCAWRKLAGAGELFFGEGSRLTVL.

The chain couples TRBV30 to TRBJ1-3, with D unresolved. This CDR3 is 14 amino acids long. Germline loops: CDR1 GTSNPN, CDR2 SVGIG (reference sequence). V was cut by 0 bases and J by 2 bases, with 8 bases left in between. The chain's CDR3 is CAWSVHTAGNTIYF. The CDR3, as DNA: TGTGCCTGGAGTGTACATACAGCTGGAAACACCATATATTTT.

The chain is built from TRBV12-3 or TRBV12-4 and TRBJ2-7; no firm D call. Trimming pared 4 bases from V and 3 bases from J, leaving 16 bases between. CDR3 length: 15 residues. The CDR3 sequence: CASSSARKGYYEQYF. CDR3 nucleotides: TGTGCCAGCAGTTCGGCACGTAAGGGATACTACGAGCAGTACTTC.

The gene calls are TRBV27 and TRBJ2-6, with D perhaps matching TRBD2 (5 bases). Trimming took off 2 bases at V and 8 bases at J, with 7 bases between the two ends. Per the germline V gene, CDR1 is MNHEY and CDR2 is SMNVEV (reference sequence). CDR3 size: 13 residues. The CDR3, as DNA: TGTGCCAGCAGTTTAACCGGGACCAACGTCCTGACTTTC. It yields the protein CASSLTGTNVLTF.

The chain joins TRBV6-2 or TRBV6-3 to TRBJ2-5; D remains ambiguous. Germline assignment: CDR1 MNHEY and CDR2 SVGEGT. V lost 6 bases, J lost 2 bases, and 7 bases lay in between. CDR3 length: 12 residues. CDR3 bases: TGTGCCAGCAGCCGAGGACAAGAGACCCAGTACTTC. It specifies CASSRGQETQYF.

CDR3 in DNA: TGTGCCACCCGCGACCGGGGGGGGTCTAGTGGCTACACCTTC. This translates into CATRDRGGSSGYTF. The rearrangement links TRBV19 to TRBJ1-2, with D maybe TRBD1 (5 bases). The CDR3 length is 14 residues. Trimming cost V 10 bases and J 7 bases, with 22 bases left between them. Germline loops: CDR1 LNHDA, CDR2 SQIVND (reference sequence).

The chain has TRBV7-2 and TRBJ1-1; the D is unclear. The CDR3 is made up of 12 amino acids. Trimming removed 4 bases at V and 4 bases at J, with 7 bases between. The germline CDR1 and CDR2 sequences are SGHTA and FQGNSA. The CDR3 loop is CASSYGGTEAFF. The CDR3 DNA is TGTGCCAGCAGCTACGGCGGCACTGAAGCTTTCTTT.

The CDR3: CASSVRPYQPQHF. The CDR3, as DNA: TGTGCCAGCAGTGTCAGACCTTATCAGCCCCAGCATTTT. The chain combines TRBV6-5 with TRBJ1-5, with unresolved D. V was cut by 5 bases and J by 5 bases, with 10 bases left in between. Germline V gene sequence: CDR1 MNHEY, CDR2 SVGAGI. CDR3 length equals 13 residues.

The chain combines TRBV7-9 with TRBJ2-1; 9 bases line up with TRBD2. CDR1 SEHNR and CDR2 FQNEAQ come from the germline V gene (reference sequence). With 1 base clipped from V and 8 bases from J, the junction kept 12 bases outside the gene matches. The CDR3 runs 17 residues. CDR3 protein: CASSLEVLAGVRDEQFF. Here the CDR3 DNA reads TGTGCCAGCAGCTTAGAGGTATTAGCGGGAGTTCGGGATGAGCAGTTCTTC.

The chain couples TRBV19 to TRBJ2-7; 14 nucleotides match TRBD2. The V gene's germline CDR1 is LNHDA and CDR2 SQIVND (reference sequence). The CDR3 extends over 14 amino acids. V lost 6 bases, J lost 6 bases, and 4 bases stayed unmatched. The CDR3, as DNA: TGTGCCAGTAGACCGGGACTAGCGGGAGTCGAGCAGTACTTC. It codes for CASRPGLAGVEQYF.

The rearrangement uses TRBV19 and TRBJ2-1, with D possibly being TRBD1 (5 bases). CDR3 length: 15 residues. Trimming took off 5 bases at V and 2 bases at J, with 13 bases between the two ends. Germline-derived CDR1 and CDR2 are LNHDA and SQIVND (reference sequence). CDR3 amino acids: CASSREETAYNEQFF. The DNA for the CDR3 is TGTGCCAGTAGTCGAGAGGAGACAGCCTACAATGAGCAGTTCTTC.

The V call is TRBV29-1, the J call TRBJ2-7; tentatively, D is TRBD1 or TRBD2 (5 bases each). CDR1 is SQVTM and CDR2 is ANQGSEA in the germline V gene. The germline V and J ends were trimmed by 3 bases and 7 bases, with 16 bases remaining between them. The CDR3 extends over 13 amino acids. For the CDR3, the DNA is TGCAGCGTTGACGAGCTGGGGACGGGAGAGCAGTACTTC. Translated, it gives CSVDELGTGEQYF.